This entry concerns a single T cell receptor beta chain. The specificity of this receptor is unknown. The record has no base qualities; no much larger clone is one base away. This sample stems from a study of OX40 agonist ivuxolimab in advanced cancers. Regarding the research as a whole: The costimulatory receptor OX40 (CD134) was targeted by ivuxolimab, a fully human IgG2 agonistic monoclonal antibody. Intravenous ivuxolimab was administered to patients every 2 weeks at six dose levels: 0.01, 0.1, 0.3, 1.5, 3 and 10 mg/kg. Of the 50 to 55 dose-escalation patients, hepatocellular carcinoma was present in about 20, melanoma in around 15, renal cell carcinoma in 9 and head and neck cancer in 9. A male proportion of around 80% and a mean age of 60 years, ranging from about 20 to 80, were recorded for the dose-escalation cohort. Prior anti-PD-1, anti-PD-L1 or anti-CTLA-4 therapy was permitted, and about 40% of dose-escalation patients had received checkpoint inhibitors. Partial responses occurred in three dose-escalation patients, of whom one had hepatocellular carcinoma and two had cutaneous melanoma. Peripheral TCRbeta sequencing aimed to test whether ivuxolimab altered TCR sequence diversity and caused clonal T-cell expansion. The paper reports the monotherapy dose-escalation portion (N of about 54 patients) of the phase I ivuxolimab trial.

For sequencing of the TCRbeta CDR3 region, genomic DNA was extracted from the sorted cells. The immunoSEQ Assay was used for sequencing of TCRbeta CDR3 regions. This immuneACCESS table, as held by TCRdb, lists in-frame sequences with V and J called but not all clones. Of the missing ones, under half trace to an unresolved V gene in checked studies; the others have no known cause. For this sample there are around 14,000 clones; about 90% appear just once. The ten top clones hold 20% to 25% of the sample. Paper-wide results and their limitations: After ivuxolimab, CD8+ T cells had more expanded clones than CD4+ T cells on average. Clonal expansion of both CD4+ and CD8+ blood T cells was observed from baseline to week 6 at doses 0.1 to 3.0 mg/kg. The antigen specificity of the clonally expanded peripheral T cells was not determined. In the 0.1-3.0 mg/kg groups, partial responders had among the lowest normalized peripheral clonal expansion, particularly in CD8+ T cells. Low levels of normalized T-cell clonal expansion were also seen in some patients who did not respond.

Patients with a history of autoimmune disease or receiving systemic immunosuppression were excluded from the trial. Peripheral blood for TCR sequencing was collected from all dose cohorts at baseline, on cycle 4 day 1, and on cycle 7 day 1. Samples were obtained from an open-label, multicenter, first-in-human phase I dose-escalation trial of ivuxolimab. The trial enrolled adults with locally advanced or metastatic head and neck squamous cell, hepatocellular, melanoma or renal cell carcinoma. Before TCR sequencing, CD4+ T cells and CD8+ T cells were sorted from peripheral blood as separate populations. The source material was CD4+ or CD8+ T cells sorted from blood, sampled in a trial of the OX40 agonist ivuxolimab. The origin of this receptor is an adult with an advanced solid tumor such as melanoma, head and neck, liver or kidney cancer.

The DNA is as follows: TGTGCCAGCAGTGTCAATGCGGGACAGGGGAATGACGAGCAGTACTTC. Protein translation: CASSVNAGQGNDEQYF. The chain is encoded by TRBV6-1 joined to TRBJ2-7, with 10 middle bases fitting TRBD1. Trimming accounts for 4 bases at V and 5 bases at J, while the number of junction bases matched to no gene is 11. The CDR3 contains 16 residues, cysteine and phenylalanine counted. Left in the record is the CDR3 DNA by itself, 48 bases read in frame from the first base. Reading the germline V gene gives CDR1 MNHNS and CDR2 SASEGT.